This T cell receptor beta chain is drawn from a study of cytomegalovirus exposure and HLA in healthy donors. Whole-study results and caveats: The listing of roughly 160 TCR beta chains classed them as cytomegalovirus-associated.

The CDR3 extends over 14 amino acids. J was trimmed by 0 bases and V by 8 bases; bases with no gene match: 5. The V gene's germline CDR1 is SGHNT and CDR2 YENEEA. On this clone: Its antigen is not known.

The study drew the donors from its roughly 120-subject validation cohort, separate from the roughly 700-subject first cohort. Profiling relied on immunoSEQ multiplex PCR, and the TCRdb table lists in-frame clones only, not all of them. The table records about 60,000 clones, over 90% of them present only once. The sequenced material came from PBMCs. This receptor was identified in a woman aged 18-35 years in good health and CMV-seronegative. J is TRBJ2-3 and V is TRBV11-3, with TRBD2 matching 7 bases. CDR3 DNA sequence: TGTGCCAGCTCGGGGGGTTCTAGCACAGATACGCAGTATTTT. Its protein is CASSGGSSTDTQYF.